The clone carrying this T cell receptor beta chain occurred a few times. The sample comes from a study of blood T cell repertoires in COVID-19. The wider study: Whether acute or convalescent, the COVID-19 samples came from the United States, Italy and Spain. PBMCs, B-cell-depleted T cells, or T cells provided the cDNA or gDNA that made up the material.

Clones were read by immunoSEQ multiplex PCR, and TCRdb kept only the in-frame ones, dropping some. The data hold more than 200,000 clones, with roughly 90% observed a single time. The CDR3 loop spans 14 amino acids. Germline assignment: CDR1 SGHRS and CDR2 YFSETQ. V gave up 4 bases and J gave up 0 bases; unmatched junction bases: 3. Clinical histories supplied by participants themselves formed the basis of cohort assignment. The TCR comes from a young woman with acute COVID-19. This sequence joins TRBV5-1 and TRBJ2-5; 7 bases are a match to TRBD1. The material sequenced was PBMCs or T cells enriched from blood (not recorded which). The CDR3 is CASSPGQDQETQYF. CDR3 bases: TGCGCCAGCAGCCCTGGACAGGACCAAGAGACCCAGTACTTC.